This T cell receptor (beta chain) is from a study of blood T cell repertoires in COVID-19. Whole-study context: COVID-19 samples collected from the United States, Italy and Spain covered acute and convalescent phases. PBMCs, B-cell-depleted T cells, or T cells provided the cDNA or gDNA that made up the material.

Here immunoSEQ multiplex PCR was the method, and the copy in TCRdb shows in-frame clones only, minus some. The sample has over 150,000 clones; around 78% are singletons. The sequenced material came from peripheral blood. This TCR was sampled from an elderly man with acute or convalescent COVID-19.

CDR3 in amino acids: CASSLGSTAFYYEQYV. The CDR3 coding sequence is TGTGCCAGCAGCTTAGGGTCGACAGCGTTCTACTACGAGCAGTACGTC. This chain uses TRBV11-2 with TRBJ2-7; D is possibly TRBD1 (5 bases). The ends were cut back, 1 base at V and 3 bases at J, with 16 bases in the middle. There are 16 residues in the CDR3. Germline values: CDR1 SGHAT, CDR2 FQNNGV.